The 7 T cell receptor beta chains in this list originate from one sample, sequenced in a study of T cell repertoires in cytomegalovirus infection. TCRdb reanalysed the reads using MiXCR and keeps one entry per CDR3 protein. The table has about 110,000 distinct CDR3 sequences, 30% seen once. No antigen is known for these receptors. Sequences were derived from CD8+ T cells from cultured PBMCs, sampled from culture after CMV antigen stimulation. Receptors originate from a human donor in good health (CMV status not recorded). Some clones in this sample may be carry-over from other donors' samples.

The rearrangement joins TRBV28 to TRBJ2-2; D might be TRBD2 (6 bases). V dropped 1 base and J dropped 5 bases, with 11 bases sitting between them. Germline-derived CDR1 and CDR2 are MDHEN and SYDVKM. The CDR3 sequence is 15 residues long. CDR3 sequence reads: CASSLFPRGTGELFF. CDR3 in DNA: TGTGCCAGCAGTTTATTCCCCCGGGGGACCGGGGAGCTGTTTTTT.

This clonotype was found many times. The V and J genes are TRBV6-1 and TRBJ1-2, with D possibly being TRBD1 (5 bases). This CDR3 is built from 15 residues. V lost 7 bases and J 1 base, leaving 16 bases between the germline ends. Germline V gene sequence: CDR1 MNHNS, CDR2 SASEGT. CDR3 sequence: CASTMGTGLNYGYTF. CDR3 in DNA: TGTGCCAGCACCATGGGGACCGGCCTTAACTATGGCTACACCTTC.

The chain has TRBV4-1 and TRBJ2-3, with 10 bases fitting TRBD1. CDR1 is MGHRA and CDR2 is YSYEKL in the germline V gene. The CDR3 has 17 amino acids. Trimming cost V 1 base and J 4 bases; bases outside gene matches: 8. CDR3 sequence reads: CASSQASGQGVADTQYF. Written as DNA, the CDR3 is TGCGCCAGCAGCCAAGCCTCCGGACAGGGGGTGGCAGATACGCAGTATTTT.

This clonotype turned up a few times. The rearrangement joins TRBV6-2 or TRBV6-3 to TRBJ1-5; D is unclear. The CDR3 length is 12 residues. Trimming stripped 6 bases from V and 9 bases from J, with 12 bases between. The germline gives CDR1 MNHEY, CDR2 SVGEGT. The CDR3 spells CASSHPAGPQHF. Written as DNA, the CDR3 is TGTGCCAGCAGCCACCCTGCGGGGCCCCAGCATTTT.

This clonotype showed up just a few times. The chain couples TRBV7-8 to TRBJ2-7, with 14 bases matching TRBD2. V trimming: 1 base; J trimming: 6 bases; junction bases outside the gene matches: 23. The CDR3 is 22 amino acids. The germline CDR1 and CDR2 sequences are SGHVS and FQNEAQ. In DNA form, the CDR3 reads TGTGCCAGCAGCTTAGATGTTTTTAATGGGTCAGCGACTAGCGGGGGGGTCGCCGAGCAGTACTTC. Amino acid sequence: CASSLDVFNGSATSGGVAEQYF. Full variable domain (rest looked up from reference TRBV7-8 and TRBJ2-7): GAGVSQSPRYKVAKRGQDVALRCDPISGHVSLFWYQQALGQGPEFLTYFQNEAQLDKSGLPSDRFFAERPEGSVSTLKIQRTQQEDSAVYLCASSLDVFNGSATSGGVAEQYFGPGTRLTVT.

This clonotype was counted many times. The CDR3 loop is CSARDPAADSHADEQFF. CDR3 DNA: TGCAGTGCTAGAGATCCCGCTGCCGACAGTCATGCCGATGAGCAGTTCTTC. The genes are TRBV20-1 and TRBJ2-1; a possible D gene is TRBD1 (5 bases). The CDR3 runs 17 residues. The V gene lost 0 bases and the J gene lost 8 bases, with 23 bases spanning the gap. Germline V gives CDR1 DFQATT, CDR2 SNEGSKA (reference sequence).

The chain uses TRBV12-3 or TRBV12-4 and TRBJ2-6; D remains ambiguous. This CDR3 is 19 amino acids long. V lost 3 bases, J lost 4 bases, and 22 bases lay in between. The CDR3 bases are TGTGCCAGCAGTTTCTCCCGGAGAGCCAACCCAACCGGGGCCAACGTCCTGACTTTC. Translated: CASSFSRRANPTGANVLTF.